The clone carrying this T cell receptor beta chain was observed many times. This sample stems from a study of early T cells in non-severe SARS-CoV-2 infection. MiXCR, applied by TCRdb to the 5' RACE reads, yields one record per CDR3 protein. The table lists under 100,000 distinct CDR3 sequences, roughly 15% of them singletons. Germline lookup yields CDR1 MNHEY and CDR2 SVGAGI. The V and J ends lost 2 bases and 2 bases respectively, with 9 bases between them. The CDR3 is 14 amino acids. Sequenced input: whole blood. The chain couples TRBV6-5 to TRBJ1-2, with no clear D. This clonotype was sampled from an adult who was a healthcare worker with PCR-confirmed SARS-CoV-2 infection or an uninfected control (not recorded which). The CDR3 DNA reads TGTGCCAGCAGTTACACTGCAGGAAACTATGGCTACACCTTC. It is translated as CASSYTAGNYGYTF.